The 13 T cell receptor beta chains listed next were all sequenced from one sample in a study of T cell repertoires in cytomegalovirus infection. Via MiXCR, TCRdb re-called the reads, giving one row per CDR3 protein. The repertoire holds under 500,000 distinct CDR3 sequences, with approximately 42% as singletons. No antigens are known for them. The material was cultured PBMCs, obtained from culture after CMV antigen stimulation. These receptors were taken from a human donor in good health (CMV status not recorded). Some clones in this sample may be carry-over from other donors' samples.

The rearrangement links TRBV19 to TRBJ1-2; D may be TRBD1 (6 bases). Trimming removed 3 bases at V and 4 bases at J, with 12 bases between. This CDR3 is built from 14 residues. From germline, CDR1 is LNHDA and CDR2 SQIVND (reference sequence). The CDR3 is CASSIHGQIYGYTF. CDR3 DNA: TGTGCCAGTAGTATCCACGGACAGATCTATGGCTACACCTTC. Drawing the rest from reference TRBV19 and TRBJ1-2, the complete variable domain is DGGITQSPKYLFRKEGQNVTLSCEQNLNHDAMYWYRQDPGQGLRLIYYSQIVNDFQKGDIAEGYSVSREKKESFPLTVTSAQKNPTAFYLCASSIHGQIYGYTFGSGTRLTVV.

This clonotype was counted only a few times. The rearrangement links TRBV7-6 to TRBJ2-1, with D uncertain. CDR1 and CDR2 (germline): SGHVS, FNYEAQ. This CDR3 is built from 12 residues. The V and J ends lost 8 bases and 2 bases respectively, with 7 bases between them. The CDR3 loop is CASAPTYNEQFF. CDR3 nucleotides: TGTGCCAGCGCTCCGACCTACAATGAGCAGTTCTTC.

The rearrangement uses TRBV12-3 or TRBV12-4 and TRBJ2-1, with D perhaps TRBD1 or TRBD2 (5 bases each). V lost 3 bases and J lost 3, with 9 bases in between. This CDR3 comprises 14 residues. CDR3 loop: CASSFGANYNEQFF. CDR3 nucleotides: TGTGCCAGCAGTTTCGGGGCCAACTACAATGAGCAGTTCTTC.

The V gene is TRBV11-3, the J gene TRBJ2-3, with D possibly TRBD2 on 7 matching bases. Germline CDR1 reads SGHNT; CDR2 reads YENEEA. The CDR3 runs to 15 residues. Trimming cost V 5 bases and J 6 bases, with 18 bases left between them. CDR3 amino acids: CASSHQPGGVDTQYF. CDR3 sequence (DNA): TGTGCCAGCAGCCATCAACCGGGGGGCGTGGATACGCAGTATTTT.

This clonotype was found a few times. The chain recombines TRBV6-2 or TRBV6-3 with TRBJ2-3; possible D gene TRBD2, 6 bases. The V end lost 5 bases, the J end lost 8 bases, and 17 bases lay between the germline ends. Germline-derived CDR1 and CDR2 are MNHEY and SVGEGT. The CDR3 contains 14 residues. The CDR3 protein is CASSDPPPRGTQYF. The CDR3 coding sequence is TGTGCCAGCAGTGACCCTCCTCCGCGGGGTACGCAGTATTTT.

This clonotype has just a few counts. J is TRBJ2-7 and V is TRBV2; maybe TRBD2 (6 bases). V lost 4 bases, J lost 5 bases, and 18 bases lay in between. Germline loops: CDR1 SNHLY, CDR2 FYNNEI. The CDR3 extends over 15 amino acids. Here the CDR3 reads CASSGAPIWGDEQYF. CDR3 nucleotides: TGTGCCAGCAGTGGGGCCCCGATTTGGGGGGACGAGCAGTACTTC.

This chain uses TRBV10-3 with TRBJ2-1, with a possible D match to TRBD1 (6 bases). This CDR3 is built from 12 residues. Germline V gene sequence: CDR1 ENHRY, CDR2 SYGVKD. The ends were cut back, 9 bases at V and 5 bases at J, with 11 bases in the middle. CDR3 bases: TGTGCCATTACGACAGGCAACAATGAGCAGTTCTTC. Its translation is CAITTGNNEQFF.

The genes are TRBV10-3 and TRBJ2-1; D might be TRBD2 (6 bases). Germline V CDR1 and CDR2: ENHRY, SYGVKD. V was trimmed by 8 bases and J by 0 bases, leaving 8 bases between them. The CDR3 is 13 amino acids. This CDR3 is CAIGGVSYNEQFF. For the CDR3, the DNA is TGTGCCATCGGCGGGGTCTCCTACAATGAGCAGTTCTTC.

The J gene is TRBJ1-2, the V gene TRBV2; no definite D call. Trimming shortened V by 7 bases and J by 4 bases, and 16 bases separated the two germline ends. This CDR3 comprises 14 residues. Germline V CDR1 and CDR2: SNHLY, FYNNEI. The CDR3 coding sequence is TGTGCCAGCACTGAGGGATGGGTTTTCTATGGCTACACCTTC. It translates to CASTEGWVFYGYTF.

The J gene is TRBJ2-3, the V gene TRBV6-1, with D tentatively TRBD1 (5 bases). CDR1 MNHNS and CDR2 SASEGT come from the germline V gene. CDR3 length equals 15 residues. The V gene lost 3 bases and the J gene lost 5 bases, with 15 bases spanning the gap. DNA of the CDR3: TGTGCCAGCAGTGAGAGGAGAGATCAGGGAGATACGCAGTATTTT. This translates into CASSERRDQGDTQYF.

The chain employs TRBV6-5 and TRBJ2-7; TRBD1 might be the D (7 bases). Trimming stripped 2 bases from V and 4 bases from J, with 12 bases between. This CDR3 spans 14 amino acids. Germline CDR1 is MNHEY and CDR2 is SVGAGI. The CDR3 is CASSYGRGVYEQYF. The CDR3 DNA is TGTGCCAGCAGTTACGGCAGGGGGGTTTACGAGCAGTACTTC.

The chain carries TRBV7-8 and TRBJ2-2, with 15 positions matching TRBD2. CDR1 is SGHVS and CDR2 is FQNEAQ in the germline V gene. V dropped 10 bases and J dropped 6; count of bases not matched to a gene: 15. The CDR3 has 18 residues. CDR3 region: CAIKGGTSGRIGSGELFF. In nucleotides, the CDR3 is TGTGCCATCAAAGGGGGGACTAGCGGGAGGATAGGGTCCGGGGAGCTGTTTTTT.

This clonotype has a handful of counts. The V gene is TRBV6-5, the J gene TRBJ2-7, with TRBD1 identical over 9 bases. The V gene's germline CDR1 is MNHEY and CDR2 SVGAGI. The ends lost 5 bases at V and 1 base at J; junction bases unmatched: 6. The CDR3 extends over 15 amino acids. This CDR3 is CASSRTGAQSYEQYF. CDR3 bases: TGTGCCAGCAGTCGGACAGGGGCACAATCCTACGAGCAGTACTTC.